These 6 T cell receptor beta chains were all obtained from the same sample, sequenced in a study of blood T cell repertoires in COVID-19. Here immunoSEQ multiplex PCR was the method, and the copy in TCRdb shows in-frame clones only, minus some. The sample lists 150,000 to 200,000 clones, about 75% seen once, with about 28% in the top ten. The sequenced sample consisted of peripheral blood. The receptors here all came from a woman between 65 and 79 years old with acute or convalescent COVID-19.

This clone was observed many times. The chain is built from TRBV5-6 and TRBJ1-5; D remains ambiguous. The V gene's germline CDR1 is SGHDT and CDR2 YYEEEE. CDR3 length: 12 residues. V was clipped by 2 bases and J by 4 bases, with 4 bases between them. CDR3 amino acids: CASSFRNQPQHF. For the CDR3, the DNA is TGTGCCAGCAGCTTTCGGAATCAGCCCCAGCATTTT.

The chain has TRBV5-1 and TRBJ2-7, with D possibly being TRBD1 (6 bases). V dropped 7 bases and J dropped 2 bases, with 13 bases sitting between them. This CDR3 has 13 residues. Germline V CDR1 and CDR2: SGHRS, YFSETQ. DNA of the CDR3: TGCGCCAGCCAGGGGAATCCTCCCTACGAGCAGTACTTC. Translated: CASQGNPPYEQYF. Complete variable domain (other parts from reference TRBV5-1 and TRBJ2-7): KAGVTQTPRYLIKTRGQQVTLSCSPISGHRSVSWYQQTPGQGLQFLFEYFSETQRNKGNFPGRFSGRQFSNSRSEMNVSTLELGDSALYLCASQGNPPYEQYFGPGTRLTVT.

The V call is TRBV5-1, the J call TRBJ1-4; D uncertain. Germline CDR1 is SGHRS and CDR2 is YFSETQ. This CDR3 comprises 15 residues. Trimming removed 5 bases at V and 4 bases at J, with 15 bases between. In DNA form, the CDR3 reads TGCGCCAGCAGTCCCGGAGACGGGTATAATGAAAAACTGTTTTTT. Translating it yields CASSPGDGYNEKLFF.

The V gene is TRBV4-1, the J gene TRBJ2-7, with a tentative D call TRBD2 (6 bases). Germline values: CDR1 MGHRA, CDR2 YSYEKL. Trimming took 4 bases from V and 3 from J, leaving 13 bases between them. The CDR3 is 14 residues long. CDR3 loop: CASSRRDGGYEQYF. Here the CDR3 DNA reads TGCGCCAGCAGCCGGAGGGACGGAGGCTACGAGCAGTACTTC.

This clone was counted between two and nine times. The J gene is TRBJ1-1, the V gene TRBV5-6; D gene uncertain. The CDR3 has 12 amino acids. Germline CDR1 reads SGHDT; CDR2 reads YYEEEE. The V end was cut by 2 bases, the J end by 1 base, with 3 bases between. The CDR3 loop reads CASSLQNTEAFF. CDR3 sequence (DNA): TGTGCCAGCAGCTTACAGAACACTGAAGCTTTCTTT.

This chain's CDR3 is CSVGGGSYEQYF. The DNA for the CDR3 is TGCAGCGTTGGGGGGGGTTCCTACGAGCAGTACTTC. The rearrangement uses TRBV29-1 and TRBJ2-7, with 7 nucleotides matching TRBD2. V lost 4 bases to trimming and J lost 1 base; unmatched junction nucleotides: 1. The germline gives CDR1 SQVTM, CDR2 ANQGSEA. The CDR3 extends over 12 amino acids.